The 19 T cell receptor beta chains given below trace back to one sample, sequenced in a study of OX40 agonist ivuxolimab in advanced cancers. Assay used: immunoSEQ multiplex PCR; TCRdb lists only in-frame clones, some missing. The sample includes under 25,000 clones, 68% of them seen just once. Sequenced material: CD4+ or CD8+ T cells sorted from blood, taken in a trial of the OX40 agonist ivuxolimab. These receptors originate from an adult with an advanced solid tumor such as melanoma, head and neck, liver or kidney cancer.

This clone was observed a single time. The germline gene is not matched at one end of the junction; a read error may be the cause. V and J are TRBV4-1 and TRBJ2-3; D assignment may be TRBD1 or TRBD2 (7 bases each). Looked up from germline, CDR1 is MGHRA and CDR2 is YSYEKL. CDR3 length equals 14 residues. Here the CDR3 reads CASGQGGRTDTQYF. The CDR3 DNA follows: TGCGCCAGCGGCCAGGGGGGGCGCACAGATACGCAGTATTTT.

The chain has TRBV4-1 and TRBJ2-2, with no clear D. The CDR3 sequence is 12 residues long. CDR1 MGHRA and CDR2 YSYEKL come from the germline V gene. V was pared by 3 bases and J by 8 bases, with 7 bases between. In DNA, the CDR3 is TGCGCCAGCAGCCACCTGAGTGGGGAGCTGTTTTTT. It yields the protein CASSHLSGELFF.

This clone was found once. The V and J genes are TRBV28 and TRBJ2-5, with D possibly TRBD2 on 6 matching bases. Germline CDR1 MDHEN, CDR2 SYDVKM. This CDR3 region has 12 residues. Trimming stripped 8 bases from V and 2 bases from J, with 9 bases between. This CDR3 is CASRAGQETQYF. The CDR3 DNA reads as TGTGCCAGCCGTGCGGGACAAGAGACCCAGTACTTC.

The chain combines TRBV7-8 with TRBJ2-5; the D is unclear. The CDR3 extends over 12 amino acids. V gave up 4 bases and J gave up 11 bases, with 14 bases separating them. From germline, CDR1 is SGHVS and CDR2 FQNEAQ. CDR3 DNA: TGTGCCAGCAGCTCTGGACCTAAGGAGCAGTACTTC. Translated, it gives CASSSGPKEQYF.

The chain has TRBV15 and TRBJ2-7; 13 positions match TRBD2. Germline V lookup: CDR1 LNHNV, CDR2 YYDKDF (reference sequence). J lost 6 bases, V lost 5 bases, and 7 bases had no gene match. The CDR3 sequence is 15 residues long. CDR3 loop: CATSGILAGGPEQYF. The CDR3 region has the DNA TGTGCCACCAGCGGAATACTAGCGGGAGGGCCCGAGCAGTACTTC.

This clone was picked up one time. The junction and the germline gene differ at one end; a read error may be behind it. J is TRBJ2-7 and V is TRBV6-6; 9 bases line up with TRBD2. From germline, CDR1 is MNHNY and CDR2 SVGAGI (reference sequence). The CDR3 is made up of 14 amino acids. CDR3 bases: TGTGCCATCAGTCCCGGGACTAGCCTTAACGAGCAGTACTTC. Its translation: CAISPGTSLNEQYF.

The rearrangement joins TRBV6-6 to TRBJ2-7; perhaps TRBD1 as D (5 bases). This CDR3 has 14 residues. The ends were cut back, 7 bases at V and 5 bases at J, with 18 bases in the middle. Germline V gene data show CDR1 as MNHNY and CDR2 as SVGAGI (reference sequence). In DNA form, the CDR3 reads TGTGCCAGCAAGGCAGGGATGACGAGTAACGAGCAGTACTTC. Amino acids: CASKAGMTSNEQYF.

This sequence joins TRBV5-4 and TRBJ2-5, with TRBD1 identical over 9 bases. The J segment lost 5 bases and the V segment lost 4 bases, leaving 6 bases of the junction unmatched. CDR1 is SGHNT and CDR2 is YYREEE in the germline V gene (reference sequence). The CDR3 length is 14 residues. The CDR3 sequence is CASSKQGAEETQYF. CDR3 in DNA: TGTGCCAGCAGCAAACAGGGGGCGGAGGAGACCCAGTACTTC.

J is TRBJ1-1 and V is TRBV6-1; no clear D gene. Trimming removed 7 bases from V and 0 bases from J, with 3 bases in between. The CDR3 has 11 amino acids. The V gene's germline CDR1 is MNHNS and CDR2 SASEGT. In DNA, the CDR3 is TGTGCCAGCAAAGTGAACACTGAAGCTTTCTTT. It translates to CASKVNTEAFF.

This sequence joins TRBV19 and TRBJ2-1; 9 bases are shared with TRBD2. The CDR3 is 15 amino acids. The germline gives CDR1 LNHDA, CDR2 SQIVND (reference sequence). With 6 bases clipped from V and 3 bases from J, the junction kept 6 bases outside the gene matches. This chain's CDR3 is CASRVGLAYYNEQFF. The CDR3 DNA is TGTGCCAGTAGGGTCGGACTAGCGTACTACAATGAGCAGTTCTTC.

V and J are TRBV5-8 and TRBJ2-7, with D possibly TRBD1 on 6 matching bases. Trimming removed 7 bases at V and 3 bases at J, with 20 bases between. Germline V CDR1 and CDR2: SGHTS, YDEGEE. The length of the CDR3 is 15 residues. CDR3 nucleotides: TGTGCCAGCCGAAACCCCCCGGGACATCACTACGAGCAGTACTTC. Translation: CASRNPPGHHYEQYF.

V and J are TRBV28 and TRBJ2-7; D assignment may be TRBD1 or TRBD2 (5 bases each). V lost 3 bases, J lost 6 bases, and 12 bases lay in between. The CDR3 runs to 13 residues. From germline, CDR1 is MDHEN and CDR2 SYDVKM. In DNA form, the CDR3 reads TGTGCCAGCAGTTTTTATTCAGGGAGCGAGCAGTACTTC. This encodes CASSFYSGSEQYF.

The genes are TRBV7-8 and TRBJ1-1; D is unresolved. The CDR3 length is 14 residues. In germline, CDR1 is SGHVS, CDR2 FQNEAQ. Deletions cut 0 bases from V and 3 bases from J, with 8 bases between. CDR3 coding DNA: TGTGCCAGCAGCTTAGCCGGGCCTTACACTGAAGCTTTCTTT. As protein: CASSLAGPYTEAFF.

This clone was recorded only once. The chain carries TRBV5-4 and TRBJ2-7; 7 bases map to TRBD2. CDR1 is SGHNT, CDR2 YYREEE, per germline (reference sequence). After removal of 0 bases from V and 4 bases from J, the junction contained 7 bases not matched to a gene. This CDR3 has 15 residues. The CDR3 loop is CASSLGRAGVYEQYF. Written as DNA, the CDR3 is TGTGCCAGCAGCTTGGGTAGGGCGGGAGTGTACGAGCAGTACTTC.

This chain uses TRBV9 with TRBJ2-7; tentative D call: TRBD1 (6 bases). Germline V gives CDR1 SGDLS, CDR2 YYNGEE. The CDR3 is 14 residues long. V shed 0 bases and J shed 4 bases, with 11 bases lying between them. The CDR3 DNA is TGTGCCAGCAGCGTAGATCAGGGGTGGTACGAGCAGTACTTC. Translation: CASSVDQGWYEQYF.

The chain links TRBV6-1 to TRBJ2-5, with 12 bases aligning to TRBD2. V lost 2 bases, J lost 2 bases, and 0 bases stayed unmatched. Germline values: CDR1 MNHNS, CDR2 SASEGT. The length of the CDR3 is 15 residues. CDR3 in amino acids: CASSELAGGQETQYF. The CDR3 nucleotides are TGTGCCAGCAGTGAACTAGCGGGGGGGCAAGAGACCCAGTACTTC.

This clone has a single count. V gene TRBV11-3 combines with J gene TRBJ1-1; no firm D call. Trimming shortened V by 4 bases and J by 0 bases, and 6 bases separated the two germline ends. The length of the CDR3 is 13 residues. The germline CDR1 and CDR2 sequences are SGHNT and YENEEA. CDR3 in amino acids: CASSSTLNTEAFF. The CDR3 DNA sequence: TGTGCCAGCAGCTCGACCTTGAACACTGAAGCTTTCTTT.

This rearrangement joins TRBV4-3 to TRBJ1-5, with no clear D. V lost 0 bases and J 6 bases, leaving 9 bases between the germline ends. The CDR3 contains 14 residues. CDR1 LGHNA and CDR2 YSLEER come from the germline V gene. The CDR3 loop reads CASSQDLVRQPQHF. The CDR3 nucleotides are TGCGCCAGCAGCCAAGATCTAGTACGTCAGCCCCAGCATTTT.

The chain has TRBV4-2 and TRBJ2-3; TRBD2 matches 13 bases. The germline V gene has CDR1 LGHNA and CDR2 YNFKEQ. This CDR3 is built from 21 residues. V lost 2 bases, J lost 1 base, and 15 bases stayed unmatched. CDR3 in DNA: TGTGCCAGCAGCCAATCCCGGACTAGCGGGAGCGGATTACAAGGCACAGATACGCAGTATTTT. Its protein product is CASSQSRTSGSGLQGTDTQYF.